The sample holds many counts of the clone carrying this T cell receptor beta chain. Trimming took off 5 bases at V and 2 bases at J, with 3 bases between the two ends. The V gene's germline CDR1 is SQVTM and CDR2 ANQGSEA. The CDR3 has 10 residues. Individual cDNA molecules (in the library) carried attached unique molecular identifiers. TCRdb re-analysed the RACE reads in MiXCR, keeping a single row per CDR3 protein. There are about 380,000 distinct CDR3 sequences in the sample; approximately 5% occur only once, and approximately 2.3% lies in the top ten. This entry belongs to a study of human T cells and chemical hapten exposure. Time point reported: patch test 1, 2 weeks after DPC sensitization. Treatment reported: therapeutic diphenylcyclopropenone sensitization with weekly scalp DPC. Blood was collected ahead of every patch test applied.

The rearrangement joins TRBV29-1 to TRBJ1-1; no clear D gene. The material was whole blood, obtained in connection with sensitization to the hapten diphenylcyclopropenone (DPC). The sequence derives from a woman in her forties or fifties with alopecia areata. Some clones in this sample may be carry-over from other donors' samples. The CDR3 sequence: CSVLNTEAFF. In DNA, the CDR3 is TGCAGCGTTTTAAACACTGAAGCTTTCTTT.